This T cell receptor (beta chain) is drawn from a study of technical replicates of blood from a handful of donors. Trimming removed 2 bases from V and 3 bases from J, with 14 bases in between. Germline CDR1 and CDR2: LNHNV and YYDKDF (reference sequence). The CDR3 loop spans 16 amino acids. Measured with immunoSEQ multiplex PCR; TCRdb has only the in-frame clones, and not every one. The sample lists tens of thousands of clones; 95% to 98% were seen once. The sequencing input was T cells isolated from PBMCs. The V call is TRBV15, the J call TRBJ2-1; TRBD2 might be the D (6 bases). The clonotype comes from a human donor in good health. CDR3 amino acids: CATSRNRETIYNEQFF. The CDR3 bases are TGTGCCACCAGCAGAAACCGGGAGACCATCTACAATGAGCAGTTCTTC. Filled out from reference TRBV15 and TRBJ2-1, the complete variable domain reads DAMVIQNPRYQVTQFGKPVTLSCSQTLNHNVMYWYQQKSSQAPKLLFHYYDKDFNNEADTPDNFQSRRPNTSFCFLDIRSPGLGDTAMYLCATSRNRETIYNEQFFGPGTRLTVL.